This entry lists 9 T cell receptor beta chains sequenced from one sample in a study of monozygotic twins with inflammatory bowel disease (dated by TCRdb to the late 2010s). Libraries came from 5' RACE. The sample was run on an Illumina HiSeq 2500. The reads went through TCRdb reprocessing, and each CDR3 protein sequence gets one entry with no DNA. The sample table records roughly 90,000 distinct CDR3 sequences. Just under 7.5% of the sample is in the top ten clones. Sequenced material: blood. The receptors come from a human donor with ulcerative colitis or Crohn's disease, or a healthy co-twin of an affected twin (not recorded which).

The rearrangement joins TRBV6-5 to TRBJ2-7. Per the germline V gene, CDR1 is MNHEY and CDR2 is SVGAGI. CDR3 length equals 15 residues. The CDR3: CASSYRFVLAYEQYF.

This chain links TRBV7-8 with TRBJ2-3. The length of the CDR3 is 14 residues. Germline CDR1 is SGHVS and CDR2 is FQNEAQ. The CDR3 spells CASSPFLGADTQYF.

The chain has TRBV27 and TRBJ1-4; the TRBD1 assignment by TCRdb is unverifiable without DNA. Per the germline V gene, CDR1 is MNHEY and CDR2 is SMNVEV (reference sequence). This CDR3 contains 16 residues. This CDR3 reads CASSIQTGVANEKLFF.

V usage is TRBV5-5 and J usage is TRBJ2-2. The CDR3 contains 12 residues. In germline, CDR1 is SGHKS, CDR2 YYEKEE (reference sequence). The CDR3 loop is CASSLVGRELFF. Full variable domain (rest looked up from reference TRBV5-5 and TRBJ2-2): DAGVTQSPTHLIKTRGQQVTLRCSPISGHKSVSWYQQVLGQGPQFIFQYYEKEERGRGNFPDRFSARQFPNYSSELNVNALLLGDSALYLCASSLVGRELFFGEGSRLTVL.

The chain links TRBV3-1 to TRBJ1-1; TCRdb selects TRBD1, and the lack of DNA leaves this call unchecked. Germline V gene lookup returns CDR1 LGHDT and CDR2 YNNKEL (reference sequence). The CDR3 sequence is 13 residues long. CDR3 residues: CASSQVGRGEAFF.

This chain joins TRBV4-1 and TRBJ1-1. Looked up from germline, CDR1 is MGHRA and CDR2 is YSYEKL. This CDR3 comprises 16 residues. CDR3: CASSLRLYRIRTEAFF.

The genes are TRBV4-1 and TRBJ1-1. Looked up from germline, CDR1 is MGHRA and CDR2 is YSYEKL. The CDR3 contains 15 residues. This chain's CDR3 is CASSQLYLGNTEAFF.

The chain carries TRBV20-1 and TRBJ2-3; TCRdb's D gene call, TRBD1, goes unchecked for lack of DNA. The CDR3 totals 13 residues. CDR1 DFQATT and CDR2 SNEGSKA come from the germline V gene (reference sequence). This CDR3 is CSARGPNTDTQYF.

CDR3 sequence reads: CSRSQGVGETQYF. The rearrangement joins TRBV29-1 to TRBJ2-5; TCRdb lists TRBD1, though no DNA is available to test this call. Germline V lookup: CDR1 SQVTM, CDR2 ANQGSEA. This CDR3 region has 13 residues.